Below are 15 T cell receptor beta chains sequenced from a single sample in a study of persistence of HIV-infected CD4 T cells. This was the immunoSEQ version 4 assay in survey mode. Only in-frame clones appear in the TCRdb table, and some are missing; sequencing was by immunoSEQ multiplex PCR. The data contain roughly 60,000 clones, 65% to 80% of them singletons. An overlapping HIV-1 Gag peptide pool stimulated these cells at roughly 0.97 ug/peptide/mL. Memory cells lacking CD40L and CD69 with high CD45RO were sorted. Their antigens remain unidentified. The sample here was CD4+ T cells sorted from PBMCs after roughly 20-hour stimulation, taken from a patient who received antiretroviral therapy. The receptors shown here come from an adult man with HIV who was CMV-seropositive.

V gene TRBV4-1 combines with J gene TRBJ2-1; D is uncertain. V was cut by 1 base and J by 9 bases, with 25 bases left in between. The CDR3 runs 18 residues. Germline V gene data show CDR1 as MGHRA and CDR2 as YSYEKL. The CDR3 region is CASSQGRTLITKGSEQFF. The DNA of the CDR3 is TGCGCCAGCAGCCAAGGACGCACTTTGATTACCAAGGGCAGTGAGCAGTTCTTC.

V and J are TRBV6-5 and TRBJ2-5, with no clear D. Trimming took 8 bases from V and 7 from J, leaving 14 bases between them. The germline V gene has CDR1 MNHEY and CDR2 SVGAGI. The CDR3 loop spans 12 amino acids. The CDR3 DNA reads as TGTGCCAGCCGCCCGCGCCCGGGGACCCAGTACTTC. Its translation: CASRPRPGTQYF.

This clone has just a few counts. The genes are TRBV3-1 (or the pseudogene TRBV3-2) and TRBJ2-2; no reliable D call. The CDR3 extends over 14 amino acids. Looked up from germline, CDR1 is LGHDT and CDR2 is YNNKEL (reference sequence). V was cut by 3 bases and J by 7 bases, with 12 bases left in between. The CDR3 coding sequence is TGTGCCAGCAGCCAGACCCCACTGGGCGGGGAGCTGTTTTTT. Its protein product is CASSQTPLGGELFF.

The rearrangement links TRBV18 to TRBJ1-1, with a possible D match to TRBD1 (5 bases). V lost 6 bases and J lost 2, with 13 bases in between. The germline gives CDR1 KGHSH, CDR2 LQKENI. The CDR3 has 14 residues. CDR3 DNA: TGTGCCAGCTCGATACAGGCGCAAAACACTGAAGCTTTCTTT. Amino acid sequence: CASSIQAQNTEAFF.

This clone showed up just a few times. J is TRBJ1-2 and V is TRBV5-4; D might be TRBD1 (5 bases). The V end lost 3 bases, the J end lost 7 bases, and 16 bases lay between the germline ends. This CDR3 is built from 14 residues. In germline, CDR1 is SGHNT, CDR2 YYREEE (reference sequence). The CDR3 sequence: CASSYGTEIRGYTF. CDR3 bases: TGTGCCAGCAGCTACGGGACGGAGATTCGTGGCTACACCTTC.

This chain connects TRBV5-1 to TRBJ2-7; tentative D call: TRBD1 (6 bases). Trimming removed 0 bases from V and 0 bases from J, with 10 bases in between. Germline CDR1 is SGHRS and CDR2 is YFSETQ. The CDR3 covers 15 residues. The DNA of the CDR3 is TGCGCCAGCAGCTTGGGTCAGGGGTTCTCCTACGAGCAGTACTTC. This sequence encodes CASSLGQGFSYEQYF.

The rearrangement links TRBV7-3 to TRBJ1-1; D is perhaps TRBD1 (5 bases). V was cut by 5 bases and J by 1 base, with 11 bases left in between. This CDR3 is built from 14 residues. In germline, CDR1 is SGHTA, CDR2 FQGTGA. CDR3 bases: TGTGCCAGCAGCCTCTACGGACAGAACACTGAAGCTTTCTTT. It encodes CASSLYGQNTEAFF.

The chain employs TRBV11-2 and TRBJ1-3, with TRBD1 matching over 8 bases. The germline CDR1 and CDR2 sequences are SGHAT and FQNNGV. The V gene end was trimmed by 5 bases and the J gene end by 3 bases; junction bases not matched to a gene: 9. The CDR3 contains 16 residues. The CDR3 sequence: CASSPTGAGVGNTIYF. The CDR3 DNA is TGTGCCAGCAGCCCGACAGGGGCAGGGGTTGGAAACACCATATATTTT.

This clone was picked up a small number of times. The V call is TRBV6-1, the J call TRBJ2-1; D gene uncertain. CDR3 length: 16 residues. Trimming stripped 1 base from V and 0 bases from J, with 10 bases between. The germline V gene has CDR1 MNHNS and CDR2 SASEGT. CDR3 protein: CASSEEATSSYNEQFF. The CDR3 bases are TGTGCCAGCAGTGAAGAAGCGACAAGCTCCTACAATGAGCAGTTCTTC.

This clone was found a few times. The rearrangement links TRBV7-8 to TRBJ1-6; TRBD1 matches 8 bases. CDR1 SGHVS and CDR2 FQNEAQ come from the germline V gene. Trimming removed 5 bases from V and 6 bases from J; junction bases left unmatched: 12. CDR3 length equals 17 residues. The CDR3 coding sequence is TGTGCCAGCAGCCCCCGACTGGACAGGGAGCTTAATTCACCCCTCCACTTT. This codes for CASSPRLDRELNSPLHF. The whole variable domain, remainder taken from reference TRBV7-8 and TRBJ1-6, is GAGVSQSPRYKVAKRGQDVALRCDPISGHVSLFWYQQALGQGPEFLTYFQNEAQLDKSGLPSDRFFAERPEGSVSTLKIQRTQQEDSAVYLCASSPRLDRELNSPLHFGNGTRLTVT.

The genes are TRBV3-1 (or the pseudogene TRBV3-2) and TRBJ1-2; D is unresolved. CDR1 is LGHDT and CDR2 is YNNKEL in the germline V gene (reference sequence). The CDR3 has 15 residues. V was clipped by 1 base and J by 8 bases, with 17 bases between them. The DNA of the CDR3 is TGTGCCAGCAGCCAAGGGGGAATGGGATTAGGGGGCTACACCTTC. This gives the protein CASSQGGMGLGGYTF.

By share of the sample, this clone is medium-sized. DNA for the CDR3: TGTGCCAGCAGTGAGCATGACAGTTCGCCTGGAAACACCATATATTTT. This encodes CASSEHDSSPGNTIYF. V gene TRBV6-1 combines with J gene TRBJ1-3; D might be TRBD1 (5 bases). CDR1 is MNHNS and CDR2 is SASEGT in the germline V gene. This CDR3 is 16 amino acids long. The V end lost 3 bases, the J end lost 2 bases, and 14 bases lay between the germline ends.

V and J are TRBV5-4 and TRBJ1-1; 11 positions agree with TRBD1. Trimming at V came to 2 bases and at J to 3 bases, leaving 3 bases not matched to a gene. This CDR3 region has 15 residues. Germline-derived CDR1 and CDR2 are SGHNT and YYREEE (reference sequence). Here the CDR3 reads CASSLRTGGHTEAFF. For the CDR3, the DNA is TGTGCCAGCAGCTTACGGACAGGGGGCCACACTGAAGCTTTCTTT. Drawing the rest from reference TRBV5-4 and TRBJ1-1, the complete variable domain is ETGVTQSPTHLIKTRGQQVTLRCSSQSGHNTVSWYQQALGQGPQFIFQYYREEENGRGNFPPRFSGLQFPNYSSELNVNALELDDSALYLCASSLRTGGHTEAFFGQGTRLTVV.

This clone has only one observation. This sequence joins TRBV5-1 and TRBJ1-2; D unclear. The CDR3 has 14 residues. V was trimmed by 0 bases and J by 0 bases, leaving 6 bases between them. From germline, CDR1 is SGHRS and CDR2 YFSETQ. CDR3 sequence (DNA): TGCGCCAGCAGCTTGGACAGAGCTAACTATGGCTACACCTTC. Protein product: CASSLDRANYGYTF.

The V gene is TRBV7-8, the J gene TRBJ1-3; D might be TRBD1 (5 bases). Germline CDR1 SGHVS, CDR2 FQNEAQ. Trimming took 5 bases from V and 4 from J, leaving 9 bases between them. The CDR3 spans 13 residues. CDR3 in DNA: TGTGCCAGCAGCCCACGGGGGGGAAACACCATATATTTT. Translation gives CASSPRGGNTIYF.